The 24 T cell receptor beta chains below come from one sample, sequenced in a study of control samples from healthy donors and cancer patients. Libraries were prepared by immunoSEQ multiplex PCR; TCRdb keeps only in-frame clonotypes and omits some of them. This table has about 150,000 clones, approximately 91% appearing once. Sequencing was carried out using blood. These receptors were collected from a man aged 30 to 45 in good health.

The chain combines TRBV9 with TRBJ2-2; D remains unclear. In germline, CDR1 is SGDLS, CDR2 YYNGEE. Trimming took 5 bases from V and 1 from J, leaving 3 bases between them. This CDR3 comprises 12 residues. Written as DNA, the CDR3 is TGTGCCAGCAGGGGGAACACCGGGGAGCTGTTTTTT. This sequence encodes CASRGNTGELFF. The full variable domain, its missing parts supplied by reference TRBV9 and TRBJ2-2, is DSGVTQTPKHLITATGQRVTLRCSPRSGDLSVYWYQQSLDQGLQFLIQYYNGEERAKGNILERFSAQQFPDLHSELNLSSLELGDSALYFCASRGNTGELFFGEGSRLTVL.

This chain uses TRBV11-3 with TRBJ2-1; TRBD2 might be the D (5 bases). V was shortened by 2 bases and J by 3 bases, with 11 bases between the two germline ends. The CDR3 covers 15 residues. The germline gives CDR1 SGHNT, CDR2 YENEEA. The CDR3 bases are TGTGCCAGCAGCTTACCCGCAGAGGGCTACAATGAGCAGTTCTTC. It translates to CASSLPAEGYNEQFF.

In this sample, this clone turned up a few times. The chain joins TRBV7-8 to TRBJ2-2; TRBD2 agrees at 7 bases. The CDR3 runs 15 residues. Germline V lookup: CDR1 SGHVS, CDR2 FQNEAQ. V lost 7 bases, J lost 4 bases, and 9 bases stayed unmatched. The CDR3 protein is CASTRTSASTGELFF. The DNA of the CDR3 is TGTGCCAGCACCCGCACTAGCGCTAGCACCGGGGAGCTGTTTTTT.

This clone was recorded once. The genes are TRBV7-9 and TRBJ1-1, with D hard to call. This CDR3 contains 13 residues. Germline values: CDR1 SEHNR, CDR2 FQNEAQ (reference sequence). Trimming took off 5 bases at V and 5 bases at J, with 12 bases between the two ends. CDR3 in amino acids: CASSAPGLTEAFF. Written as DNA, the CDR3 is TGTGCCAGCAGCGCCCCGGGCTTGACTGAAGCTTTCTTT.

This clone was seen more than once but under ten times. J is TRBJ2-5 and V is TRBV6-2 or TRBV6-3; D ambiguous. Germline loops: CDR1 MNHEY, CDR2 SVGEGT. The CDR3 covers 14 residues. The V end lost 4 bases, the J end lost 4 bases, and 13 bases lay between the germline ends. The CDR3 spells CASSLPGWRETQYF. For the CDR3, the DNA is TGTGCCAGCAGTTTGCCGGGTTGGCGAGAGACCCAGTACTTC.

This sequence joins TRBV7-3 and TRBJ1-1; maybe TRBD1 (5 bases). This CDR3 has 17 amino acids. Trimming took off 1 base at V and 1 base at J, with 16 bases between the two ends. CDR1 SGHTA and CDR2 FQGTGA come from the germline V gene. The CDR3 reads CASSLIPLGQANTEAFF. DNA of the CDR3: TGTGCCAGCAGCTTAATCCCCTTGGGGCAGGCGAACACTGAAGCTTTCTTT.

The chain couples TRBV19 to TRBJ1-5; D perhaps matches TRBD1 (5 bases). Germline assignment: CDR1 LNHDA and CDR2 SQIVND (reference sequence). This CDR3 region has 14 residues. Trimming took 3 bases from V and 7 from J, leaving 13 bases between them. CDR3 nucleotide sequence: TGTGCCAGTAGTATCAGGGCGGGGTGGCAGCCCCAGCATTTT. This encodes CASSIRAGWQPQHF.

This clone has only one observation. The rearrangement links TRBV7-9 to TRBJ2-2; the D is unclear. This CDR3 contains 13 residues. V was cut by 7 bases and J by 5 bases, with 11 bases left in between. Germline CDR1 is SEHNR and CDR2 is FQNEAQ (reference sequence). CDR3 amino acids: CASKPPPTGELFF. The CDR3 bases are TGTGCCAGCAAACCCCCGCCAACCGGGGAGCTGTTTTTT.

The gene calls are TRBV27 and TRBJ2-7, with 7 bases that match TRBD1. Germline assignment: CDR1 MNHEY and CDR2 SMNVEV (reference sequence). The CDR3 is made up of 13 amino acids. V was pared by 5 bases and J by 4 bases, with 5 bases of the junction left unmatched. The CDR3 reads CASSATGHYEQYF. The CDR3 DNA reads TGTGCCAGCAGTGCGACAGGGCATTACGAGCAGTACTTC.

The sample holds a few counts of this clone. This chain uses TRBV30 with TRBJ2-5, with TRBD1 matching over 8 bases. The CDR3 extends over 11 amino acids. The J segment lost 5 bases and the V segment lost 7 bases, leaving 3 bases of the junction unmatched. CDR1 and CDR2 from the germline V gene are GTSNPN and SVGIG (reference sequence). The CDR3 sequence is CASRGLETQYF. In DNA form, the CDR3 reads TGTGCCTCCAGGGGGCTGGAGACCCAGTACTTC. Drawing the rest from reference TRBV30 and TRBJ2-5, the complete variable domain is SQTIHQWPATLVQPVGSPLSLECTVEGTSNPNLYWYRQAAGRGLQLLFYSVGIGQISSEVPQNLSASRPQDRQFILSSKKLLLSDSGFYLCASRGLETQYFGPGTRLLVL.

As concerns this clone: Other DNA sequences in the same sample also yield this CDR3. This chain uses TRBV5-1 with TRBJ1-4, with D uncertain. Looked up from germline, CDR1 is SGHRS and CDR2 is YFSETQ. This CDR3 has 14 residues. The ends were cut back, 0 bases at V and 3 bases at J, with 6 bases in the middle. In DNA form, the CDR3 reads TGCGCCAGCAGCTTGGGGAGTTCTAATGAAAAACTGTTTTTT. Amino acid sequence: CASSLGSSNEKLFF.

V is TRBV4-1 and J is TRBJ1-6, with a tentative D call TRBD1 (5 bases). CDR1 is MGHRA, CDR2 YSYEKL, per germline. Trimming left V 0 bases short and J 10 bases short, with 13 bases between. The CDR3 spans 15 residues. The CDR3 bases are TGCGCCAGCAGCCAAGATCGGGGGTCTCGATCACCCCTCCACTTT. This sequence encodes CASSQDRGSRSPLHF.

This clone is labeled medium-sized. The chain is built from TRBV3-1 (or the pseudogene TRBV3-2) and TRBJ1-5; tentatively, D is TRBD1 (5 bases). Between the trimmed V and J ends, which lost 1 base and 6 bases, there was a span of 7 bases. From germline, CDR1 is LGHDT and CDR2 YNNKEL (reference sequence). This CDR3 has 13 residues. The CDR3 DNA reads TGTGCCAGCAGCCAAGGGAGGGGTCAGCCCCAGCATTTT. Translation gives CASSQGRGQPQHF.

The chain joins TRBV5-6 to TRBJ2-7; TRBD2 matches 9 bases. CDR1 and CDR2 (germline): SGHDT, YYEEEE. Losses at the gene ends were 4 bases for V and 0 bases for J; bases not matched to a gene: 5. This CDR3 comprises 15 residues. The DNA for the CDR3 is TGTGCCAGCAGCGTAGCGGGAGCGACCTCCTACGAGCAGTACTTC. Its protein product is CASSVAGATSYEQYF.

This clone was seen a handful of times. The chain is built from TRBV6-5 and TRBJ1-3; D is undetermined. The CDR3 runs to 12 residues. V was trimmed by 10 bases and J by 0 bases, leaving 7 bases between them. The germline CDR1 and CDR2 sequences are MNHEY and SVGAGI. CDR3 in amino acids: CATASSGNTIYF. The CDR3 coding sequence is TGTGCCACCGCGAGCTCTGGAAACACCATATATTTT.

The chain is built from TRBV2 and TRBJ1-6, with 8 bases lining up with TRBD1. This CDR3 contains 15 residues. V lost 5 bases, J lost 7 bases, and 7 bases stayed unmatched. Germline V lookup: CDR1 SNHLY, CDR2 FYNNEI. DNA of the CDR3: TGTGCCAGCAGTCGTGGACAGGGCGCAAATTCACCCCTCCACTTT. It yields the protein CASSRGQGANSPLHF. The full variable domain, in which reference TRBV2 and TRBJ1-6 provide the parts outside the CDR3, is EPEVTQTPSHQVTQMGQEVILRCVPISNHLYFYWYRQILGQKVEFLVSFYNNEISEKSEIFDDQFSVERPDGSNFTLKIRSTKLEDSAMYFCASSRGQGANSPLHFGNGTRLTVT.

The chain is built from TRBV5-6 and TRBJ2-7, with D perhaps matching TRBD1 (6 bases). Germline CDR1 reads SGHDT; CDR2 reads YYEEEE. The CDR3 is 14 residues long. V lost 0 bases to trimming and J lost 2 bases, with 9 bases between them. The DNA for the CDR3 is TGTGCCAGCAGCTTGGCAGGGGAAGCCTACGAGCAGTACTTC. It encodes CASSLAGEAYEQYF.

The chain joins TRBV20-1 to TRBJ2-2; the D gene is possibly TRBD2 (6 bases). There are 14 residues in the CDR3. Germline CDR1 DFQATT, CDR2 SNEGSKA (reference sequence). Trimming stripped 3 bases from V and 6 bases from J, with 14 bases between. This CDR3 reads CSASSAGGAGELFF. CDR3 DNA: TGCAGTGCTAGTTCCGCCGGCGGGGCCGGGGAGCTGTTTTTT.

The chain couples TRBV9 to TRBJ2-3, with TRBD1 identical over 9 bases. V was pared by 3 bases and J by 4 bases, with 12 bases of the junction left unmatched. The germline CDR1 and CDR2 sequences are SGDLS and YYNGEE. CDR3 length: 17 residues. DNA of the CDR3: TGTGCCAGCAGCGAGGGGGCCGGGACAGGGCGGGCAGATACGCAGTATTTT. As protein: CASSEGAGTGRADTQYF.

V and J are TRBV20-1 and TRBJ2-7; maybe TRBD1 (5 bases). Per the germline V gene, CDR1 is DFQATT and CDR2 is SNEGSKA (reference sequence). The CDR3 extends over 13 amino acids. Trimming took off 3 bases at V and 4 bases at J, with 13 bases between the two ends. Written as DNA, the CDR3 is TGCAGTGCTAGTGGGTCAGGGTTATACGAGCAGTACTTC. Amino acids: CSASGSGLYEQYF.

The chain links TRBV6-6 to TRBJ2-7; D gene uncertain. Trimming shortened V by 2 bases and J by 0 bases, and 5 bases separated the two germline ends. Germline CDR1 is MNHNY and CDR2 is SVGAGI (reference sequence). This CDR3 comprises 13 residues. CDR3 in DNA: TGTGCCAGCAGTTACGACATCTCCTACGAGCAGTACTTC. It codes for CASSYDISYEQYF.

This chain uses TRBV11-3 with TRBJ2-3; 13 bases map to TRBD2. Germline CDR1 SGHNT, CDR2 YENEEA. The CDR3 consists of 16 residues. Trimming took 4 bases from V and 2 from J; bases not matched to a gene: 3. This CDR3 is CASSSLAGGTTDTQYF. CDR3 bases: TGTGCCAGCAGCTCACTAGCGGGAGGGACCACAGATACGCAGTATTTT.

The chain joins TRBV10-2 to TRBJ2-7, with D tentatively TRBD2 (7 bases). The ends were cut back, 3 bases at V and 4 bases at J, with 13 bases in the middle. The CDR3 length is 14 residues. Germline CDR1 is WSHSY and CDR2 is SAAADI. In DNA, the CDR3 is TGCGCCAGCAGTGACCGGGGGGCCCAGTACGAGCAGTACTTC. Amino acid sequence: CASSDRGAQYEQYF.

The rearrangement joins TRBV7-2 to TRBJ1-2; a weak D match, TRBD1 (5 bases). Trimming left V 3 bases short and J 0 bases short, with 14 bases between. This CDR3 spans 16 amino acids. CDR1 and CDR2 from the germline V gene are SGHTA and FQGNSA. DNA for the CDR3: TGTGCCAGCAGCTTTCCCGTCGGGGGGTCTAACTATGGCTACACCTTC. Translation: CASSFPVGGSNYGYTF.